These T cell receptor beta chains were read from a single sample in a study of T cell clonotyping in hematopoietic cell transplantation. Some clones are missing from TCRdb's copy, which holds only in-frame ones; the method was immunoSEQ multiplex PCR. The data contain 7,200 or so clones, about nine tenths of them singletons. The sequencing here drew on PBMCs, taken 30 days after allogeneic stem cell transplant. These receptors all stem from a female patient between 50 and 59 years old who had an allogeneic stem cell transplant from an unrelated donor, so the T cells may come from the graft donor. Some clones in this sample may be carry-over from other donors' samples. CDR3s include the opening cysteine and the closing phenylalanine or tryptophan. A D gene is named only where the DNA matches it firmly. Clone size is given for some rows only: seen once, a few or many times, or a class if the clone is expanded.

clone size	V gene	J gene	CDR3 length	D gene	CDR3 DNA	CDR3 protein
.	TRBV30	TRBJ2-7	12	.	TGTGCCTGGAGTCGGCAGTCCTACGAGCAGTACTTC	CAWSRQSYEQYF
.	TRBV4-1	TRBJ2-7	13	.	TGCGCCAGCAGCTACGACACGCCGAGGGAGCAGTACTTC	CASSYDTPREQYF
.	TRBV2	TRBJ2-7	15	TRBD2	TGTGCCAGCAGGGGGGGGATCATAGGCGGCGACGAGCAGTACTTC	CASRGGIIGGDEQYF
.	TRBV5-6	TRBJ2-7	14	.	TGTGCCAGCAGCTTAAGTCTCGGAGGCTACGAGCAGTACTTC	CASSLSLGGYEQYF
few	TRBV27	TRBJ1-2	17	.	TGTGCCAGCAGTCCCGATGGAAGGACAGCGAACCTATATGGCTACACCTTC	CASSPDGRTANLYGYTF
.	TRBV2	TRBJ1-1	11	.	TGTGCCACCTATCGGGACACTGAAGCTTTCTTT	CATYRDTEAFF
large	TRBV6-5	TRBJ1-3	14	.	TGTGCCAGCAGCCATGTCAACTCTGGAAACACCATATATTTT	CASSHVNSGNTIYF
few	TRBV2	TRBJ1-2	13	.	TGTGCCAGCACGGGGGGGCTGCTCTATGGCTACACCTTC	CASTGGLLYGYTF
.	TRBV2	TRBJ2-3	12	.	TGTGCCAGCAGGCCGGGAGCAGATACGCAGTATTTT	CASRPGADTQYF
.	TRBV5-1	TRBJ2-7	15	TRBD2	TGCGCCAGCAGCTTGGACGGCGGGAGGGCGTTCGAGCAGTACTTC	CASSLDGGRAFEQYF
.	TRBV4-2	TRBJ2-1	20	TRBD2	TGTGCCAGCAGCCAAGATCTCGCCTCGAGACTAGCGGGATCAGACAATGAGCAGTTCTTC	CASSQDLASRLAGSDNEQFF
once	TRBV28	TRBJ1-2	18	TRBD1	TGTGCCAGCACTCCACCAGGAGGAGGGGGCCAGCCTAACTATGGCTACACCTTC	CASTPPGGGGQPNYGYTF
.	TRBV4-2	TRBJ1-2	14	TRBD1	TGTGCCAGCAGCCAAGGGGACAGGGACTATGGCTACACCTTC	CASSQGDRDYGYTF
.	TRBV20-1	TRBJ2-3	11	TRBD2	TGCAGTGCTAATAGCGGGGATACGCAGTATTTT	CSANSGDTQYF
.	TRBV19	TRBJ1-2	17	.	TGTGCCAGTAGTTCGTCGATTATCCGGCTATCTAACTATGGCTACACCTTC	CASSSSIIRLSNYGYTF
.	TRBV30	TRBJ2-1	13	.	TGTGCCTGGAGTGTCGGGCTGAACAATGAGCAGTTCTTC	CAWSVGLNNEQFF
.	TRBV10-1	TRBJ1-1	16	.	TGCGCCAGCAGTGGTTCGTATAGAGGCGGGGGCACTGAAGCTTTCTTT	CASSGSYRGGGTEAFF
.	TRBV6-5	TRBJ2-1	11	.	TGTGCCAGCAAGACTCTCAATGAGCAGTTCTTC	CASKTLNEQFF
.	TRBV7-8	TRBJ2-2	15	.	TGTGCCAGCAGCTTAGCGCTACAGGGAGACCGGGAGCTGTTTTTT	CASSLALQGDRELFF
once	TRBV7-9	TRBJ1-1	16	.	TGTGCCAGCAGCTTAGTTCAGGACAGAGTGAACACTGAAGCTTTCTTT	CASSLVQDRVNTEAFF
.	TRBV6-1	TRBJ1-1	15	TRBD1	TGTGCCAGCAGTGAAGGTAGGGCAGGGGGCACTGAAGCTTTCTTT	CASSEGRAGGTEAFF
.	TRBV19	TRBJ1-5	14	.	TGTGCCAGTAGTATGGGAGGATCCAATCAGCCCCAGCATTTT	CASSMGGSNQPQHF
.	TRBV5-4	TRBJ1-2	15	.	TGTGCCAGCAGCCCCGGGGGGGGCCGGATCTATGGCTACACCTTC	CASSPGGGRIYGYTF
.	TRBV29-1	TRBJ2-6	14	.	TGCAGCGTTCCAGTTGCCTCTGGGGCCAACGTCCTGACTTTC	CSVPVASGANVLTF
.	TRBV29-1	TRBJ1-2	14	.	TGCAGCGGATACAGCATGGGGGGCGACTATGGCTACACCTTC	CSGYSMGGDYGYTF
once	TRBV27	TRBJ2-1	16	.	TGTGCCAGCAGTTCGGGTCCGGACACGACCTACAATGAGCGGTTCTTC	CASSSGPDTTYNERFF
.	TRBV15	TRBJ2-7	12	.	TGTGCCACCAGCAGAGATTTTGGCGAGCAGTACTTC	CATSRDFGEQYF
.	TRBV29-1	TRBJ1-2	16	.	TGCAGCGTTGAAGATTGGCGGTTACAGGTTCCCTATGGCTACACCTTC	CSVEDWRLQVPYGYTF
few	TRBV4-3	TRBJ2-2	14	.	TGCGCCAGCAGGAACTGGGTTAACACCGGGGAGCTGTTTTTT	CASRNWVNTGELFF
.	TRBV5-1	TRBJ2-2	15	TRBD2	TGCGCCAGCAGTCCGAGCGGGGCGAACACCGGGGAGCTGTTTTTT	CASSPSGANTGELFF
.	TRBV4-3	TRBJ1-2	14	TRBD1	TGCGCCAGCAGCCAAGAGTTGGACAGGGGTTTTTGCACCTTC	CASSQELDRGFCTF
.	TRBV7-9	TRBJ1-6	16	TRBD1	TGTGCCAGCAGCGGTACCGGGACAGGATATAATTCACCCCTCCACTTT	CASSGTGTGYNSPLHF
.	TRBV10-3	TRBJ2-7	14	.	TGTGCCATCAGTGGGGGGCCAGGAGACTACGAGCAGTACTTC	CAISGGPGDYEQYF
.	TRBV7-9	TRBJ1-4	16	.	TGTGCCAGCAGCCAGTCACGGCGGCTACTTAATGAAAAACTGTTTTTT	CASSQSRRLLNEKLFF
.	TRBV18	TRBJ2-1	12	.	TGTGCCAGCTCCCTCTCAACCAATGAGCAGTTCTTC	CASSLSTNEQFF
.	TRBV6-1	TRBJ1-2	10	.	TGCTTTAGTGGAGGCTATGGCTACACCTTC	CFSGGYGYTF
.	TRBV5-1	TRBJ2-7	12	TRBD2	TGCGCCAGCAGCCGCGAAGCGGGAGAGCAGTACTTC	CASSREAGEQYF
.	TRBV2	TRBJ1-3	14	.	TGTGCCAGCAGTCAACCGAGCTCTGGAAACACCATATATTTT	CASSQPSSGNTIYF
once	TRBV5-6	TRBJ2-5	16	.	TGTGCCAGCAAGGTCTGGGCGGGGGCGTACCAAGAGACCCAGTACTTC	CASKVWAGAYQETQYF
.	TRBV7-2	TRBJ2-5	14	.	TGTGCCAGCAGCTTAGCAGGGGCGGGAGAGACCCAGTACTTC	CASSLAGAGETQYF
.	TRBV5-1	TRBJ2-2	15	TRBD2	TGCGCCAGCAGCGACCCTGGGCGGGAGCAATCTGGGCTGTTTTTT	CASSDPGREQSGLFF
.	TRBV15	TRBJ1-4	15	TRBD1	TGTGCCACCAGCATTGGAACAGGGGGGAATGAAAAACTGTTTTTT	CATSIGTGGNEKLFF
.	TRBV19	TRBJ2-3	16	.	TGTGCCAGTAGTGCTCGGGACTCCAGGGTCACAGATACGCAGTATTTT	CASSARDSRVTDTQYF
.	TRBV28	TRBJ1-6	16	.	TGTGCCAGCAGTTTATATGGCAGCTCCTATAATTCACCCCTCCACTTT	CASSLYGSSYNSPLHF
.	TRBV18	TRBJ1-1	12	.	TGTGCCAGCTCACCGACGGGCACTGAAGCTTTCTTT	CASSPTGTEAFF
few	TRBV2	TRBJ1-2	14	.	TGTGCCAGCCTAGAACGGACAGCCGGATATGGCTACACCTTC	CASLERTAGYGYTF
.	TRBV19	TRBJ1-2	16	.	TGTGCCAGTATTCGGGAACATGTGTATTCGAAAAATGGCTACACCTTC	CASIREHVYSKNGYTF
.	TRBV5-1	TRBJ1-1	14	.	TGCGCCAGCAGCTTGGCAGGACCGAACACTGAAGCTTTCTTT	CASSLAGPNTEAFF
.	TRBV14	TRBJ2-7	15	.	TGTGCCAGCAGCCAGTTCAAGGACAATACCTACGAGCAGTACTTC	CASSQFKDNTYEQYF
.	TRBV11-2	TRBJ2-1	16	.	TGTGCCAGCAGCCCCGATCCCGGGACACTATACAATGAGCAGTTCTTC	CASSPDPGTLYNEQFF
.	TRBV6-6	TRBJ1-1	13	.	TGTGCCTCCTCTTTTGGGGGGGGTACTGAAGCTTTCTTT	CASSFGGGTEAFF
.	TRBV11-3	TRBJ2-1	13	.	TGTGCCAGCAGCTTAAAAGCAACGGATGAGCAGTTCTTC	CASSLKATDEQFF
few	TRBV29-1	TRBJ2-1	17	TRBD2	TGCAGCGTCGCGACTAGCGGGGGACCGGGGCCCTACAATGAGCAGTTCTTC	CSVATSGGPGPYNEQFF
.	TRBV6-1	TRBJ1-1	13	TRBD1	TGTGCCAGCAGTGCCAGGGGGATCGGGGGAGCTTTCTTT	CASSARGIGGAFF
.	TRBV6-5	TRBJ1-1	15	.	TGTGCCAGCAGTTACGCCGTAACTATGAACACTGAAGCTTTCTTT	CASSYAVTMNTEAFF
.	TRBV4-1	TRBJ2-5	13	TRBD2	TGCGCCAGCAGCCTACTAGCGGGGGAGACCCAGTACTTC	CASSLLAGETQYF
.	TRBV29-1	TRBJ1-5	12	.	TGCAGCGTTGGACAGGCCAATCAGCCCCAGCATTTT	CSVGQANQPQHF
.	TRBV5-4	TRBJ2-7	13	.	TGTGCCAGCAGCGTGGACCCAGCCTACGAGCAGTACTTC	CASSVDPAYEQYF